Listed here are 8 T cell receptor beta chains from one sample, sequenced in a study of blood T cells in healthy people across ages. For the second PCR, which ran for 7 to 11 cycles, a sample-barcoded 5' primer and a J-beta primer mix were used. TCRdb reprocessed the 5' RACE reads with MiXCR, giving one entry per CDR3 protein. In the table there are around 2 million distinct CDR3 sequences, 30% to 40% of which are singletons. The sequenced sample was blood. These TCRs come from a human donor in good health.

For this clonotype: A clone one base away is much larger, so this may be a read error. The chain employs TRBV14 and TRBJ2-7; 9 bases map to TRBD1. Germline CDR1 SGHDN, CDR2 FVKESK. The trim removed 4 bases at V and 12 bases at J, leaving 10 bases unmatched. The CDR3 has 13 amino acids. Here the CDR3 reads CASSRTGVNIRYF. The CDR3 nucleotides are TGTGCCAGCAGCCGGACAGGGGTCAACATTCGGTACTTC.

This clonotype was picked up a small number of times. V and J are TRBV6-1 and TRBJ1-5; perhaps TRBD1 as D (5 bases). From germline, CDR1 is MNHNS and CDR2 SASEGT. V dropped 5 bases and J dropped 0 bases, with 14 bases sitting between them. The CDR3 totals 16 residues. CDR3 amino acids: CASSPMGRTSNQPQHF. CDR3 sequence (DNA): TGTGCCAGCAGTCCTATGGGACGGACTAGCAATCAGCCCCAGCATTTT.

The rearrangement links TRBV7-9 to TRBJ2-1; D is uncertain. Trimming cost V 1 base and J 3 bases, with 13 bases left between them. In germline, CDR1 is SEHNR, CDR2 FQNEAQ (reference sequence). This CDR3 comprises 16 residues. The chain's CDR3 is CASSLGQAGYYNEQFF. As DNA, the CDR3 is TGTGCCAGCAGCTTAGGGCAGGCTGGCTACTACAATGAGCAGTTCTTC.

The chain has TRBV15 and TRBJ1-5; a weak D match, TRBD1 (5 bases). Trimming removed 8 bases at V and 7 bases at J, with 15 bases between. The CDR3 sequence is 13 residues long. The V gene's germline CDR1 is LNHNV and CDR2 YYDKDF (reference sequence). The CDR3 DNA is TGTGCCACCTCCCAGGGCTTCGGGCAGCCCCAGCATTTT. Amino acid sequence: CATSQGFGQPQHF.

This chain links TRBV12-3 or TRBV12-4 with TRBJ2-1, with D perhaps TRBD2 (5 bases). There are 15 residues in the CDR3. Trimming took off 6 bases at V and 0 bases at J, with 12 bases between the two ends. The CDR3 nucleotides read TGTGCCAGCAGACTCGGAGGAAGCTCCTACAATGAGCAGTTCTTC. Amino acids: CASRLGGSSYNEQFF.

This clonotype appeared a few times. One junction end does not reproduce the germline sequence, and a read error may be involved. The CDR3 region has the DNA TGCGTCAGCAGCCAAGAGGGACAGGGGGCACTCCCCCTCCACTTT. It is translated as CVSSQEGQGALPLHF. The chain couples TRBV4-3 to TRBJ1-6; 12 bases are shared with TRBD1. Germline-derived CDR1 and CDR2 are LGHNA and YSLEER. The length of the CDR3 is 15 residues.

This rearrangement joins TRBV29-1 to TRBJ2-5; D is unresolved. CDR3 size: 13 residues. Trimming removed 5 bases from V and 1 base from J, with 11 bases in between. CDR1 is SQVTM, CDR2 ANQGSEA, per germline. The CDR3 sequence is CSVRAPLQETQYF. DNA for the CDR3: TGCAGCGTTCGGGCACCTCTCCAAGAGACCCAGTACTTC.

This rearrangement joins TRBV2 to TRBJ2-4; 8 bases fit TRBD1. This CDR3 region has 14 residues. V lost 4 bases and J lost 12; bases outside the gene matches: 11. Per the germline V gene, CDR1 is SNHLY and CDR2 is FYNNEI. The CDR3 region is CASSGQGIKRDQYF. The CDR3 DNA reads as TGTGCCAGCAGTGGACAGGGGATAAAAAGGGATCAGTACTTC.